This entry describes one T cell receptor beta chain. Per the study methods: By means of reference gene primer amplification, nucleated cell counts were estimated. Produced via immunoSEQ multiplex PCR; TCRdb's table is partial and in-frame only. The V and J calls and clone size were taken over from that table, and D and trimming were inferred from the DNA. The sample has roughly 280,000 clones; 80% to 90% are singletons. The sample belongs to a study of blood T cell repertoires in COVID-19. Study summary: T cells, B-cell-depleted T cells, or PBMCs supplied cDNA or gDNA.

The sample was PBMCs or T cells enriched from blood (not recorded which). The receptor was isolated from a young woman with acute COVID-19.

In nucleotides, the CDR3 is TGTGCCAGCAGCCAAGGCGGGTTATATGGCTACACCTTC. The encoded protein is CASSQGGLYGYTF. V and J are TRBV3-1 (or the pseudogene TRBV3-2) and TRBJ1-2; no firm D call. Germline V gives CDR1 LGHDT, CDR2 YNNKEL (reference sequence). The CDR3 length is 13 residues. V was cut by 1 base and J by 5 bases, with 8 bases left in between.